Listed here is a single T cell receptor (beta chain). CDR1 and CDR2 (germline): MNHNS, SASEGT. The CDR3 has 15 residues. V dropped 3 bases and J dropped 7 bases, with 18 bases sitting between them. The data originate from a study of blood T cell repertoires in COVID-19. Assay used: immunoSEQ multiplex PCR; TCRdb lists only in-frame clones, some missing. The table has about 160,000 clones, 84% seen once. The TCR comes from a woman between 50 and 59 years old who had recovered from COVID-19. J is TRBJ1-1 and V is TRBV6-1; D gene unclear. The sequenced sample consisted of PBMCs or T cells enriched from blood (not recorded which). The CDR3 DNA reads TGTGCCAGCAGTGAGGAGTGGTCCTTTTCTGTTGAAGCTTTCTTT. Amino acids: CASSEEWSFSVEAFF.